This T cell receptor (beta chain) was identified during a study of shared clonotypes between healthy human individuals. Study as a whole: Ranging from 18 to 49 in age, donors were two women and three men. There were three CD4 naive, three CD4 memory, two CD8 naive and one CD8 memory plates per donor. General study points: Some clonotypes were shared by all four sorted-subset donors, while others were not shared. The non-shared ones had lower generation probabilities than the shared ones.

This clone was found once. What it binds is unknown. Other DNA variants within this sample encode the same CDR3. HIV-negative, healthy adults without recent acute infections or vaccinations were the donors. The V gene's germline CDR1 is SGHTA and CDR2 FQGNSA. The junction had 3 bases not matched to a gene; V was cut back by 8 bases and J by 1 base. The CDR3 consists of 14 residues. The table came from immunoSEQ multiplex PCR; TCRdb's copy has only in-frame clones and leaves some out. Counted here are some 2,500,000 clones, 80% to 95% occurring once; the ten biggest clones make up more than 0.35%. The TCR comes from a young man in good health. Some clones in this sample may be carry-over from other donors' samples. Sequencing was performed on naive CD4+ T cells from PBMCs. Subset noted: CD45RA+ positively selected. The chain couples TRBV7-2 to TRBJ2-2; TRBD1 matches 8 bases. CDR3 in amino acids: CASRGQGNTGELFF. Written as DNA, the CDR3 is TGTGCCAGCCGAGGACAGGGGAACACCGGGGAGCTGTTTTTT.